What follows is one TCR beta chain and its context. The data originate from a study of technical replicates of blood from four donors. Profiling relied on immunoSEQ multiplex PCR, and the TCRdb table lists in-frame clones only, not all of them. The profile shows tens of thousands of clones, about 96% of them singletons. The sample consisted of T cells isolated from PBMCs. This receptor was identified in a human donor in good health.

This CDR3 reads CASRLTYRGCYTEAFF. Here the CDR3 DNA reads TGTGCCAGCAGGCTTACTTACAGGGGATGTTACACTGAAGCTTTCTTT. This sequence joins TRBV21-1 and TRBJ1-1; TRBD1 reflects the table's D call only, with no check against the DNA. TRBV21-1 is an annotated pseudogene. This CDR3 comprises 16 residues.